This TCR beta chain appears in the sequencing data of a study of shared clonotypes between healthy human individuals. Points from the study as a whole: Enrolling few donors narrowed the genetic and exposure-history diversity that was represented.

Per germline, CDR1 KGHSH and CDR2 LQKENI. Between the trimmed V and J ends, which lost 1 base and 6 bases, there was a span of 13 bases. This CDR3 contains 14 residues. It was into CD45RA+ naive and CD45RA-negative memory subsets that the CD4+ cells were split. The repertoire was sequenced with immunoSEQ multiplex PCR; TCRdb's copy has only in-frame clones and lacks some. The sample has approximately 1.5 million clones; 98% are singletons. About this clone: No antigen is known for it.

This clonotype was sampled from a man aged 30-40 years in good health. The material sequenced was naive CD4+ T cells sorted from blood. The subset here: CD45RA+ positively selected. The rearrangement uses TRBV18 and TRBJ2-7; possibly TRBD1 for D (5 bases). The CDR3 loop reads CASSPRSQGGEQYF. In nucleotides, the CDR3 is TGTGCCAGCTCACCACGGAGCCAGGGCGGCGAGCAGTACTTC.